The 15 T cell receptor beta chains reported below all come from one sample, sequenced in a study of identical twins. TCRdb re-called the 5' RACE reads with MiXCR, one entry per CDR3 protein. The sample has hundreds of thousands of distinct CDR3 sequences, 8.6% seen once. A further study also used this sample, focusing on yellow fever vaccine responses in identical twins.

What was sequenced was PBMCs. The receptors originated from a woman aged 18-29 years in good health.

This clonotype occurred a few times. This chain uses TRBV21-1 with TRBJ2-5; the DNA was not used to check the table's D call, TRBD1. TRBV21-1 is given as a pseudogene. The CDR3 runs 15 residues. As DNA, the CDR3 is TGTGCCAGCAGCAGGGGACACAACGGAGGAGAGACCCAGTACTTC. Its translation is CASSRGHNGGETQYF.

In this sample, this clonotype turned up many times. The rearrangement joins TRBV6-2 or TRBV6-3 to TRBJ2-7; D uncertain. This CDR3 contains 15 residues. The V gene lost 4 bases and the J gene lost 6 bases, with 19 bases spanning the gap. CDR1 MNHEY and CDR2 SVGEGT come from the germline V gene. The CDR3 DNA follows: TGTGCCAGCAGTTCGTCCCTTATATTCGCCCGCGAGCAGTACTTC. This sequence encodes CASSSSLIFAREQYF.

This clonotype was seen repeatedly, ten times or more. The chain carries TRBV29-1 and TRBJ2-1; tentatively, D is TRBD1 (6 bases). Germline V gives CDR1 SQVTM, CDR2 ANQGSEA. This CDR3 spans 11 amino acids. The germline V and J ends were trimmed by 7 bases and 14 bases, with 18 bases remaining between them. The CDR3 DNA reads TGCAGCGGGGGACACACAGGGTTTGAGTTCTTC. It codes for CSGGHTGFEFF.

This clonotype occurred a few times. The V and J genes are TRBV7-9 and TRBJ2-1; D tentatively reads TRBD1 or TRBD2 (6 bases each). Germline V gives CDR1 SEHNR, CDR2 FQNEAQ (reference sequence). V lost 5 bases, J lost 9 bases, and 14 bases lay in between. The CDR3 runs to 13 residues. The CDR3 here is CASSVMGGLEQFF. The CDR3 DNA reads TGTGCCAGCAGCGTGATGGGGGGCCTTGAGCAGTTCTTC.

This clonotype was counted between two and nine times. The V call is TRBV14, the J call TRBJ2-1, with 13 bases lining up with TRBD2. The germline CDR1 and CDR2 sequences are SGHDN and FVKESK. The CDR3 is 17 amino acids. Germline trimming cut 5 bases from V and 3 bases from J; bases unmatched to any gene: 7. The CDR3 coding sequence is TGTGCCAGCAGCTCCGGGACTAGCGGGGCGATCTACAATGAGCAGTTCTTC. Translating it yields CASSSGTSGAIYNEQFF.

The chain has TRBV4-3 and TRBJ2-7; 7 nucleotides match TRBD2. The CDR3 length is 15 residues. The ends lost 0 bases at V and 4 bases at J; junction bases unmatched: 6. Per germline, CDR1 LGHNA and CDR2 YSLEER. This CDR3 reads CASSQEREREYEQYF. CDR3 nucleotides: TGCGCCAGCAGCCAAGAGCGGGAGAGAGAGTACGAGCAGTACTTC.

The chain recombines TRBV20-1 with TRBJ2-3; TRBD2 agrees at 10 bases. CDR1 is DFQATT, CDR2 SNEGSKA, per germline (reference sequence). This CDR3 has 20 residues. Unmatched junction bases numbered 16, after V lost 0 bases and J lost 1 base. In DNA form, the CDR3 reads TGCAGTGCTAGAGACAGGGGTGTAGCGGGAGGCCATGCCGGCACAGATACGCAGTATTTT. This encodes CSARDRGVAGGHAGTDTQYF.

This clonotype was picked up many times. V and J are TRBV27 and TRBJ2-7; 8 bases line up with TRBD1. V was clipped by 3 bases and J by 0 bases; unmatched bases: 16. Germline lookup yields CDR1 MNHEY and CDR2 SMNVEV (reference sequence). This CDR3 has 19 amino acids. CDR3 nucleotides: TGTGCCAGCAGTTTTTCCCGGACAGGGTCACCATTCCTCTCCTACGAGCAGTACTTC. Its translation: CASSFSRTGSPFLSYEQYF.

This clonotype turned up a few times. This chain joins TRBV5-1 and TRBJ2-3; 8 bases align to TRBD2. This CDR3 region has 14 residues. Germline V lookup: CDR1 SGHRS, CDR2 YFSETQ. V lost 6 bases, J lost 2 bases, and 5 bases stayed unmatched. CDR3 protein: CASTPRGDTDTQYF. CDR3 DNA sequence: TGCGCCAGCACCCCGCGGGGGGACACAGATACGCAGTATTTT.

This chain uses TRBV20-1 with TRBJ2-7; D is unresolved. CDR1 is DFQATT, CDR2 SNEGSKA, per germline (reference sequence). V gave up 8 bases and J gave up 1 base, with 12 bases separating them. The length of the CDR3 is 12 residues. CDR3 amino acids: CSTEPGSYEQYF. The CDR3 region has the DNA TGCAGTACCGAACCCGGATCCTACGAGCAGTACTTC.

The chain joins TRBV12-3 or TRBV12-4 to TRBJ2-3, with 8 nucleotides matching TRBD2. There are 13 residues in the CDR3. With V trimmed by 11 bases and J by 1 base, 5 bases remained unmatched. This CDR3 is CAGRRGGTDTQYF. In DNA form, the CDR3 reads TGTGCCGGTAGGCGGGGGGGCACAGATACGCAGTATTTT.

For this clonotype: No conserved phenylalanine or tryptophan is present at the end of the CDR3, so a read error is the likely explanation. The CDR3 DNA reads TGTGCCAGCGCAAAGACAGGGGGCACACACAATGAGCAGTTCTTG. This gives the protein CASAKTGGTHNEQFL. This chain uses TRBV6-2 or TRBV6-3 with TRBJ2-1, with 10 bases that match TRBD1. The length of the CDR3 is 15 residues. J lost 5 bases, V lost 8 bases, and 9 bases had no gene match. Germline values: CDR1 MNHEY, CDR2 SVGEGT.

This chain connects TRBV27 to TRBJ2-5, with D hard to call. This CDR3 contains 14 residues. V was shortened by 3 bases and J by 1 base, with 9 bases between the two germline ends. The germline V gene has CDR1 MNHEY and CDR2 SMNVEV (reference sequence). CDR3 amino acids: CASSLRSFQETQYF. DNA for the CDR3: TGTGCCAGCAGTTTGCGGAGCTTCCAAGAGACCCAGTACTTC.

This clonotype has a handful of counts. The rearrangement joins TRBV4-3 to TRBJ2-5; D is undetermined. Trimming cost V 0 bases and J 6 bases, with 11 bases left between them. In germline, CDR1 is LGHNA, CDR2 YSLEER. This CDR3 spans 14 amino acids. The CDR3 sequence: CASSQEMNRKTQYF. In DNA, the CDR3 is TGCGCCAGCAGCCAAGAAATGAACAGAAAGACCCAGTACTTC.

J is TRBJ2-1 and V is TRBV27, with 10 bases identical to TRBD2. The CDR3 is 16 residues long. Germline V gives CDR1 MNHEY, CDR2 SMNVEV (reference sequence). V lost 4 bases, J lost 5 bases, and 8 bases stayed unmatched. Here the CDR3 reads CASSSRLGLADNEQFF. In nucleotides, the CDR3 is TGTGCCAGCAGTTCCAGGCTAGGACTAGCGGACAATGAGCAGTTCTTC.